What follows are 32 T cell receptor beta chains derived from one specimen sequenced in a study of neurological immune-mediated disorders. Time point of the sample: longitudinal time-point 1 (baseline). One entry per CDR3 protein, called by TCRdb with MiXCR from the 5' RACE reads. The sample has about 40,000 distinct CDR3 sequences, under 4% seen once. Material: PBMCs. These receptors were obtained from a woman in her fifties or sixties with multiple sclerosis.

At least ten counts were recorded for this clonotype. The chain employs TRBV5-1 and TRBJ2-5; 13 nucleotides line up with TRBD2. The CDR3 consists of 17 residues. Germline CDR1 and CDR2: SGHRS and YFSETQ. V shed 0 bases and J 1 base; nucleotides not matched to a gene: 3. The CDR3 bases are TGCGCCAGCAGCTTGGGGACTAGCGGGGGACGCCAAGAGACCCAGTACTTC. It specifies CASSLGTSGGRQETQYF.

This clonotype was seen many times. This sequence joins TRBV12-3 or TRBV12-4 and TRBJ1-2, with D unresolved. The V and J ends lost 3 bases and 7 bases respectively, with 9 bases between them. The CDR3 contains 12 residues. The CDR3 region has the DNA TGTGCCAGCAGTTTTTGGGCTGGTGGCTACACCTTC. Its protein product is CASSFWAGGYTF.

This clonotype was counted ten times or more. J is TRBJ1-3 and V is TRBV5-1; D is ambiguous. The CDR3 contains 17 residues. Looked up from germline, CDR1 is SGHRS and CDR2 is YFSETQ. V lost 0 bases and J lost 0, with 13 bases in between. The CDR3 region has the DNA TGCGCCAGCAGCTTGGATGGACCTTGGGGCTCTGGAAACACCATATATTTT. Protein product: CASSLDGPWGSGNTIYF.

This clonotype was recorded at least ten times. The chain has TRBV5-1 and TRBJ2-5; the D is unclear. The CDR3 runs to 11 residues. Germline V CDR1 and CDR2: SGHRS, YFSETQ. The V gene lost 0 bases and the J gene lost 4 bases, with 1 base spanning the gap. The CDR3 region has the DNA TGCGCCAGCAGCTTGGCAGAGACCCAGTACTTC. Translating it yields CASSLAETQYF.

This clonotype was observed many times. The chain is built from TRBV3-1 and TRBJ2-3; the D is unclear. V was clipped by 4 bases and J by 4 bases, with 12 bases between them. Per the germline V gene, CDR1 is LGHDT and CDR2 is YNNKEL (reference sequence). This CDR3 spans 14 amino acids. Written as DNA, the CDR3 is TGTGCCAGCAGCCCTCGACGCTTAGCAGATACGCAGTATTTT. This codes for CASSPRRLADTQYF.

This clonotype was seen a few times. This chain connects TRBV6-5 to TRBJ1-2; the match to TRBD1 covers 9 bases. V lost 4 bases, J lost 8 bases, and 8 bases stayed unmatched. The V gene's germline CDR1 is MNHEY and CDR2 SVGAGI. This CDR3 region has 14 residues. CDR3 protein: CASSFGGTGRGYTF. Written as DNA, the CDR3 is TGTGCCAGCAGTTTTGGGGGGACAGGGAGGGGCTACACCTTC.

The table lists this clonotype with many counts. V usage is TRBV20-1 and J usage is TRBJ1-2; no clear D. Trimming removed 0 bases from V and 6 bases from J, with 17 bases in between. Germline lookup yields CDR1 DFQATT and CDR2 SNEGSKA (reference sequence). The CDR3 runs to 15 residues. CDR3 sequence (DNA): TGCAGTGCTAGAGATCAGGCGGGCCCCCTCCATGGCTACACCTTC. It specifies CSARDQAGPLHGYTF.

This clonotype was detected many times. This rearrangement joins TRBV7-9 to TRBJ2-3; D not certain. This CDR3 has 14 residues. Trimming took off 3 bases at V and 10 bases at J, with 17 bases between the two ends. Per the germline V gene, CDR1 is SEHNR and CDR2 is FQNEAQ (reference sequence). CDR3: CASSFRGRAAAQYF. CDR3 coding DNA: TGTGCCAGCAGCTTTCGTGGCCGGGCCGCAGCGCAGTATTTT.

This chain joins TRBV5-1 and TRBJ1-5, with D maybe TRBD1 (6 bases). Germline lookup yields CDR1 SGHRS and CDR2 YFSETQ. The CDR3 length is 15 residues. V lost 4 bases to trimming and J lost 3 bases, with 14 bases between them. CDR3 coding DNA: TGCGCCAGCAGCCCGACCGGGGGGCCCAATCAGCCCCAGCATTTT. Protein: CASSPTGGPNQPQHF.

In its sample, this clonotype was seen many times. CDR3 nucleotides: TGCGCCAGCAGCCCGAGGGGAGCTAACTATGGCTACACCTTC. This translates into CASSPRGANYGYTF. V gene TRBV5-1 combines with J gene TRBJ1-2; TRBD1 might be the D (5 bases). Germline loops: CDR1 SGHRS, CDR2 YFSETQ. The CDR3 runs 14 residues. Trimming stripped 4 bases from V and 0 bases from J, with 10 bases between.

Points on this clonotype: A junction end diverges from the germline sequence, so it may reflect a read error. The CDR3 sequence is CASSEDRNKTQNF. Here the CDR3 DNA reads TGCGCCAGCAGTGAAGACAGAAATAAGACCCAGAATTTT. The V call is TRBV10-2, the J call TRBJ1-5, with D tentatively TRBD1 (5 bases). The CDR3 totals 13 residues. Germline V gives CDR1 WSHSY, CDR2 SAAADI.

This clonotype was counted at least ten times. The chain carries TRBV7-6 and TRBJ1-3; D unclear. CDR3 size: 15 residues. The germline V gene has CDR1 SGHVS and CDR2 FNYEAQ. Trimming left V 6 bases short and J 1 base short, with 13 bases between. CDR3 in amino acids: CASSPEVGSGNTIYF. CDR3 bases: TGTGCCAGCAGTCCCGAAGTTGGATCTGGAAACACCATATATTTT. Based on the CDR3 plus reference TRBV7-6 and TRBJ1-3, the full variable domain is GAGVSQSPRYKVTKRGQDVALRCDPISGHVSLYWYRQALGQGPEFLTYFNYEAQQDKSGLPNDRFSAERPEGSISTLTIQRTEQRDSAMYRCASSPEVGSGNTIYFGEGSWLTVV.

This clonotype was observed many times. The chain uses TRBV19 and TRBJ2-1; 7 bases match TRBD2. CDR1 is LNHDA and CDR2 is SQIVND in the germline V gene (reference sequence). CDR3 length equals 15 residues. The junction had 6 bases not matched to a gene; V was cut back by 3 bases and J by 4 bases. DNA for the CDR3: TGTGCCAGTAGTATCTTTGCGGGGGAGTACAATGAGCAGTTCTTC. Translated: CASSIFAGEYNEQFF. Combining the CDR3 with reference TRBV19 and TRBJ2-1 gives the whole variable domain DGGITQSPKYLFRKEGQNVTLSCEQNLNHDAMYWYRQDPGQGLRLIYYSQIVNDFQKGDIAEGYSVSREKKESFPLTVTSAQKNPTAFYLCASSIFAGEYNEQFFGPGTRLTVL.

This clonotype was seen many times. This chain joins TRBV20-1 and TRBJ2-1; D assignment may be TRBD1 or TRBD2 (5 bases each). The germline CDR1 and CDR2 sequences are DFQATT and SNEGSKA (reference sequence). V was trimmed by 8 bases and J by 5 bases, leaving 10 bases between them. CDR3 length: 11 residues. CDR3 sequence reads: CSRDGNNEQFF. The CDR3 coding sequence is TGCAGTCGGGACGGCAACAATGAGCAGTTCTTC.

This clonotype was seen many times. This rearrangement joins TRBV12-3 or TRBV12-4 to TRBJ2-7; maybe TRBD1 (6 bases). This CDR3 spans 12 amino acids. V was clipped by 9 bases and J by 3 bases, with 12 bases between them. CDR3 amino acids: CARASRGYEQYF. The CDR3 DNA sequence: TGTGCCAGAGCTTCCAGGGGCTACGAGCAGTACTTC.

In its sample, this clonotype was seen many times. The chain combines TRBV5-1 with TRBJ1-1; D uncertain. The CDR3 runs 15 residues. With 7 bases removed from V and 1 base from J, the gap between germline ends came to 17 bases. In germline, CDR1 is SGHRS, CDR2 YFSETQ. The CDR3 protein is CASRFKNGRNTEAFF. Written as DNA, the CDR3 is TGCGCCAGCCGATTTAAGAATGGAAGGAACACTGAAGCTTTCTTT.

This clonotype was seen many times. V is TRBV6-5 and J is TRBJ1-1, with unresolved D. V gave up 5 bases and J gave up 3 bases, with 7 bases separating them. The CDR3 totals 12 residues. The germline V gene encodes CDR1 MNHEY and CDR2 SVGAGI. CDR3 nucleotides: TGTGCCAGCAGTGAGGGTTACACTGAAGCTTTCTTT. It translates to CASSEGYTEAFF.

This clonotype came up many times. V is TRBV10-3 and J is TRBJ2-3, with 10 bases lining up with TRBD2. The germline V gene encodes CDR1 ENHRY and CDR2 SYGVKD. Losses at the gene ends were 4 bases for V and 8 bases for J; bases not matched to a gene: 12. This CDR3 has 16 residues. This chain's CDR3 is CAISGASGGPTGTQYF. In DNA, the CDR3 is TGTGCCATCAGTGGGGCTAGCGGGGGCCCTACCGGTACGCAGTATTTT.

This clonotype was seen ten or more times. The chain has TRBV20-1 and TRBJ2-7, with 8 positions matching TRBD1. This CDR3 is built from 13 residues. Germline CDR1 is DFQATT and CDR2 is SNEGSKA (reference sequence). V lost 6 bases to trimming and J lost 5 bases; unmatched junction nucleotides: 9. The CDR3: CSAQGQGADEQYF. CDR3 coding DNA: TGCAGTGCCCAGGGGCAGGGGGCCGACGAGCAGTACTTC.

In this sample, this clonotype turned up many times. V and J are TRBV5-1 and TRBJ2-1, with D perhaps matching TRBD2 (6 bases). Trimming left V 5 bases short and J 8 bases short, with 17 bases between. Germline CDR1 and CDR2: SGHRS and YFSETQ. CDR3 length: 14 residues. The CDR3 sequence is CASRRGSGEDEQFF. The CDR3 nucleotides read TGCGCCAGCAGGCGGGGTAGTGGTGAGGATGAGCAGTTCTTC.

This clonotype occurred many times. As DNA, the CDR3 is TGCAGTGCTAGAGATCAACAGGGGTATCAGCCCCAGCATTTT. Amino acid sequence: CSARDQQGYQPQHF. This rearrangement joins TRBV20-1 to TRBJ1-5; 7 nucleotides agree with TRBD1. V trimming: 0 bases; J trimming: 5 bases; junction bases outside the gene matches: 4. This CDR3 comprises 14 residues. Germline loops: CDR1 DFQATT, CDR2 SNEGSKA (reference sequence).

This clonotype was detected ten times or more. The chain couples TRBV12-3 or TRBV12-4 to TRBJ1-1; possibly TRBD1 for D (6 bases). The ends were cut back, 5 bases at V and 0 bases at J, with 13 bases in the middle. The CDR3 is 15 amino acids. The chain's CDR3 is CASSRQTGMNTEAFF. DNA for the CDR3: TGTGCCAGCAGTAGACAGACAGGCATGAACACTGAAGCTTTCTTT.

This clonotype was detected ten times or more. The V gene is TRBV5-5, the J gene TRBJ1-2, with 10 bases fitting TRBD1. The V gene end was trimmed by 4 bases and the J gene end by 3 bases; junction bases not matched to a gene: 9. The CDR3 is made up of 16 amino acids. The germline V gene encodes CDR1 SGHKS and CDR2 YYEKEE (reference sequence). CDR3 nucleotides: TGTGCCAGCAGCCCCCGGGACAGGGGATGGGACTATGGCTACACCTTC. Protein: CASSPRDRGWDYGYTF. Drawing the rest from reference TRBV5-5 and TRBJ1-2, the complete variable domain is DAGVTQSPTHLIKTRGQQVTLRCSPISGHKSVSWYQQVLGQGPQFIFQYYEKEERGRGNFPDRFSARQFPNYSSELNVNALLLGDSALYLCASSPRDRGWDYGYTFGSGTRLTVV.

This clonotype was counted at least ten times. The chain has TRBV5-1 and TRBJ1-2; 9 bases align to TRBD1. The V segment lost 4 bases and the J segment 1 base; nucleotides outside the gene matches: 5. This CDR3 has 15 residues. From germline, CDR1 is SGHRS and CDR2 YFSETQ. Here the CDR3 DNA reads TGCGCCAGCAGCCCGGACAGGGGACTTAACTATGGCTACACCTTC. This sequence encodes CASSPDRGLNYGYTF.

This clonotype was picked up many times. The chain has TRBV24-1 and TRBJ2-7; D is unresolved. The CDR3 is made up of 13 amino acids. Trimming pared 4 bases from V and 3 bases from J, leaving 9 bases between. Per the germline V gene, CDR1 is KGHDR and CDR2 is SFDVKD. The CDR3 nucleotides read TGTGCCACCAGTGACCCTGGACGCTACGAGCAGTACTTC. Amino acid sequence: CATSDPGRYEQYF.

This clonotype was seen repeatedly, ten times or more. This chain links TRBV27 with TRBJ1-5, with D tentatively TRBD1 (6 bases). From germline, CDR1 is MNHEY and CDR2 SMNVEV (reference sequence). V lost 5 bases to trimming and J lost 6 bases, with 17 bases between them. The CDR3 covers 15 residues. The CDR3 nucleotides read TGTGCCAGCAGTCCCCTCGGGCCAGGGGCTCAGCCCCAGCATTTT. Residues: CASSPLGPGAQPQHF.

In its sample, this clonotype was seen many times. The J gene is TRBJ2-3, the V gene TRBV20-1; the D is unclear. This CDR3 has 15 residues. V was pared by 3 bases and J by 1 base, with 14 bases between. Germline V CDR1 and CDR2: DFQATT, SNEGSKA (reference sequence). CDR3 amino acids: CSASGVETRTDTQYF. CDR3 coding DNA: TGCAGTGCTAGTGGGGTTGAAACCCGCACAGATACGCAGTATTTT.

This clonotype was counted many times. The chain combines TRBV10-2 with TRBJ2-5; perhaps TRBD1 as D (7 bases). The CDR3 sequence is 14 residues long. V was pared by 5 bases and J by 1 base, with 11 bases between. The germline V gene encodes CDR1 WSHSY and CDR2 SAAADI. The CDR3 region has the DNA TGCGCCAGCAGTTACCAGGGGGGCCAAGAGACCCAGTACTTC. Its translation is CASSYQGGQETQYF.

This clonotype was detected a few times. The CDR3 protein is CASSSDRGTIAEAFF. CDR3 DNA sequence: TGTGCCAGCTCATCGGACAGGGGAACGATTGCTGAAGCTTTCTTT. The chain employs TRBV18 and TRBJ1-1; TRBD1 matches at 9 bases. Trimming took 5 bases from V and 6 from J; bases not matched to a gene: 10. The CDR3 loop spans 15 amino acids. Germline assignment: CDR1 KGHSH and CDR2 LQKENI. The full variable domain, with the rest looked up from reference TRBV18 and TRBJ1-1, is NAGVMQNPRHLVRRRGQEARLRCSPMKGHSHVYWYRQLPEEGLKFMVYLQKENIIDESGMPKERFSAEFPKEGPSILRIQQVVRGDSAAYFCASSSDRGTIAEAFFGQGTRLTVV.

Comments on this clonotype: Being one base from a much bigger clone, this may be a read error. The chain couples TRBV7-2 to TRBJ2-7, with D hard to call. Germline lookup yields CDR1 SGHTA and CDR2 FQGNSA. The CDR3 is 12 amino acids. CDR3 sequence (DNA): TGTGCCAGCAGCTCGAGCTCCTACGAGAAGTACTTC. Translating it yields CASSSSSYEKYF.

This clonotype was seen ten or more times. The chain is built from TRBV5-1 and TRBJ1-1, with D uncertain. CDR3 length: 15 amino acids. The V gene lost 0 bases and the J gene lost 1 base, with 10 bases spanning the gap. Germline V CDR1 and CDR2: SGHRS, YFSETQ. The CDR3 DNA sequence: TGCGCCAGCAGCTTGGCCTGGGGTTCGAACACTGAAGCTTTCTTT. As protein: CASSLAWGSNTEAFF.

This clonotype was recorded at least ten times. The chain combines TRBV20-1 with TRBJ2-3, with D tentatively TRBD2 (6 bases). Trimming took 3 bases from V and 2 from J, leaving 12 bases between them. The CDR3 covers 14 residues. Germline lookup yields CDR1 DFQATT and CDR2 SNEGSKA (reference sequence). CDR3 coding DNA: TGCAGTGCTAGCCGGGACTTAGACACAGATACGCAGTATTTT. Translating it yields CSASRDLDTDTQYF.